The 14 T cell receptor beta chains below were found in one sample sequenced in a study of shared clonotypes between healthy human individuals. The method was immunoSEQ multiplex PCR; TCRdb's version includes in-frame clones alone and lacks a portion of them. The sample has some 790,000 clones, roughly 72% seen once; the top ten hold under 2%. Sequencing was performed on memory CD4+ T cells sorted from blood. Documented subset: CD45RA-negative fraction. The receptor set was obtained from a woman under 40 in good health.

The CDR3 reads CASSIEQREVNEQFF. CDR3 in DNA: TGTGCCAGTAGTATAGAGCAGCGGGAGGTCAATGAGCAGTTCTTC. The chain is built from TRBV19 and TRBJ2-1, with TRBD2 matching over 9 bases. J gave up 6 bases and V 0 bases, and 3 bases lay outside the gene matches. Germline-derived CDR1 and CDR2 are LNHDA and SQIVND (reference sequence). This CDR3 contains 15 residues.

The chain couples TRBV2 to TRBJ2-1, with D perhaps matching TRBD1 (5 bases). Looked up from germline, CDR1 is SNHLY and CDR2 is FYNNEI. The CDR3 runs to 14 residues. The ends were cut back, 6 bases at V and 3 bases at J, with 12 bases in the middle. The CDR3 coding sequence is TGTGCCAGCAGGGAAAGGGGCAACTACAATGAGCAGTTCTTC. Its translation: CASRERGNYNEQFF.

This clone was seen a handful of times. The CDR3 sequence: CASSLTGEQYF. CDR3 nucleotides: TGTGCCAGCAGTTTGACAGGCGAGCAGTACTTC. The chain carries TRBV28 and TRBJ2-7, with D perhaps matching TRBD1 (6 bases). V was pared by 3 bases and J by 6 bases, with 6 bases between. The CDR3 runs to 11 residues. CDR1 is MDHEN and CDR2 is SYDVKM in the germline V gene.

V and J are TRBV19 and TRBJ1-1, with D unclear. The CDR3 is 12 amino acids. Per the germline V gene, CDR1 is LNHDA and CDR2 is SQIVND (reference sequence). V was pared by 3 bases and J by 1 base, with 3 bases between. The chain's CDR3 is CASSMRNTEAFF. In DNA, the CDR3 is TGTGCCAGTAGTATGAGGAACACTGAAGCTTTCTTT.

This clone was counted only a few times. The chain joins TRBV28 to TRBJ1-5; D gene unclear. Germline CDR1 reads MDHEN; CDR2 reads SYDVKM. This CDR3 region has 12 residues. Trimming shortened V by 5 bases and J by 6 bases, and 8 bases separated the two germline ends. The CDR3 sequence: CASSPGSQPQHF. CDR3 nucleotide sequence: TGTGCCAGCAGTCCCGGGAGTCAGCCCCAGCATTTT.

This clone was found a few times. This rearrangement joins TRBV7-9 to TRBJ2-7; the match to TRBD2 covers 10 bases. The CDR3 is 15 residues long. Per the germline V gene, CDR1 is SEHNR and CDR2 is FQNEAQ (reference sequence). V gave up 0 bases and J gave up 4 bases; unmatched junction bases: 3. The CDR3 region has the DNA TGTGCCAGCAGCTTAGCGGCTAGCGGGGGATACGAGCAGTACTTC. Translation: CASSLAASGGYEQYF.

The J gene is TRBJ2-4, the V gene TRBV4-2, with 10 bases lining up with TRBD2. V shed 4 bases and J 0 bases; nucleotides not matched to a gene: 9. The length of the CDR3 is 18 residues. The germline V gene encodes CDR1 LGHNA and CDR2 YNFKEQ. This CDR3 is CASSRPSSGGLAKNIQYF. CDR3 in DNA: TGTGCCAGCAGCCGACCCTCTAGCGGGGGACTAGCCAAAAACATTCAGTACTTC.

This clone was picked up one time. The V and J genes are TRBV5-1 and TRBJ1-5, with D tentatively TRBD1 (6 bases). The CDR3 is 15 residues long. CDR1 SGHRS and CDR2 YFSETQ come from the germline V gene. V was shortened by 4 bases and J by 5 bases, with 16 bases between the two germline ends. Here the CDR3 reads CASSQTTGSHQPQHF. CDR3 sequence (DNA): TGCGCCAGCAGCCAAACAACAGGGTCTCATCAGCCCCAGCATTTT.

This chain links TRBV9 with TRBJ1-2; 7 nucleotides line up with TRBD1. This CDR3 region has 17 residues. The J segment lost 1 base and the V segment lost 4 bases, leaving 13 bases of the junction unmatched. Germline assignment: CDR1 SGDLS and CDR2 YYNGEE. The CDR3 spells CASSPRQGGLVNYGYTF. As DNA, the CDR3 is TGTGCCAGCAGCCCACGACAGGGCGGGTTGGTTAACTATGGCTACACCTTC.

This sequence joins TRBV5-1 and TRBJ1-4; 9 bases match TRBD1. The germline V gene has CDR1 SGHRS and CDR2 YFSETQ. The CDR3 sequence is 14 residues long. V was pared by 4 bases and J by 3 bases, with 1 base of the junction left unmatched. CDR3 protein: CASSRQGANEKLFF. CDR3 nucleotides: TGCGCCAGCAGCCGACAGGGGGCTAATGAAAAACTGTTTTTT.

The J gene is TRBJ2-2, the V gene TRBV19; D possibly corresponds to TRBD2 (6 bases). Germline V gene lookup returns CDR1 LNHDA and CDR2 SQIVND (reference sequence). CDR3 length: 17 residues. The V gene lost 4 bases and the J gene lost 2 bases, with 17 bases spanning the gap. CDR3 sequence: CASSTLILARNTGELFF. In DNA form, the CDR3 reads TGTGCCAGTAGTACTCTCATTCTAGCGCGCAACACCGGGGAGCTGTTTTTT.

The chain combines TRBV2 with TRBJ2-5; 8 bases map to TRBD1. Trimming removed 5 bases from V and 4 bases from J; junction bases left unmatched: 3. Germline CDR1 SNHLY, CDR2 FYNNEI. The CDR3 consists of 13 residues. CDR3 coding DNA: TGTGCCAGCAGTCCCAGGGGGCGAGAGACCCAGTACTTC. It yields the protein CASSPRGRETQYF.

The gene calls are TRBV28 and TRBJ2-3; D is possibly TRBD1 (6 bases). CDR1 is MDHEN, CDR2 SYDVKM, per germline. The V end was cut by 8 bases, the J end by 1 base, with 19 bases between. The CDR3 consists of 16 residues. CDR3: CASFVSRKGGTDTQYF. In nucleotides, the CDR3 is TGTGCCAGCTTTGTTTCGCGGAAGGGGGGCACAGATACGCAGTATTTT.

V and J are TRBV19 and TRBJ2-1, with 9 bases lining up with TRBD2. V dropped 7 bases and J dropped 10; count of bases not matched to a gene: 8. This CDR3 spans 13 amino acids. Germline V lookup: CDR1 LNHDA, CDR2 SQIVND (reference sequence). CDR3 nucleotides: TGTGCCAGTAATAGCGGGAGTTCAGGGGAGCAGTTCTTC. This codes for CASNSGSSGEQFF. The full variable domain, in which reference TRBV19 and TRBJ2-1 provide the parts outside the CDR3, is DGGITQSPKYLFRKEGQNVTLSCEQNLNHDAMYWYRQDPGQGLRLIYYSQIVNDFQKGDIAEGYSVSREKKESFPLTVTSAQKNPTAFYLCASNSGSSGEQFFGPGTRLTVL.